The TCR beta chain under discussion was sequenced for a study of beta chain features in type 1 diabetes. Background on the study: The study found patients and healthy donors alike in age, gender and cell yields.

Expressed TCRB transcripts were sequenced because the entire RNA isolate underwent reverse transcription. Naive, central memory and regulatory T cell samples averaged around 3.9 million reads. Sequencing used immunoSEQ multiplex PCR; TCRdb keeps in-frame clones, though not all of them. This table has over 500,000 clones, 15% to 19% appearing once. Germline V gives CDR1 MGHRA, CDR2 YSYEKL. The V segment lost 0 bases and the J segment 15 bases; nucleotides outside the gene matches: 12. The CDR3 covers 15 residues. This clone has more than one count but fewer than ten. Its antigen is as yet unknown. Whole-study results and caveats: An over-representation of cells with high TCR expression could result from cDNA sequencing. Diminished insertions and augmented deletions at VDJ junctions characterized type 1 diabetes patients.

The J gene is TRBJ2-1, the V gene TRBV4-1; the match to TRBD2 covers 9 bases. The sample comprised naive CD4+ T cells from blood. This TCR was recovered from a man aged 18 to 29 in good health. The CDR3 coding sequence is TGCGCCAGCAGCCAAGATCTAGCTAGCGGGGTTAGCCGGTTCTTC. Translating gives CASSQDLASGVSRFF.